The 21 T cell receptor beta chains in this list originate from one sample, sequenced in a study of cytomegalovirus exposure and HLA in healthy donors. The study ran its PCR with 60 Vbeta and 13 Jbeta primers. Method: immunoSEQ multiplex PCR; TCRdb's copy keeps in-frame clones and lacks some. The sample shows 100,000 to 120,000 clones, about 13% of them seen only once. The sample consisted of PBMCs. The receptors stem from a man in his forties in good health and CMV-seropositive.

The gene calls are TRBV5-5 and TRBJ2-5; D perhaps matches TRBD1 (5 bases). Trimming took off 4 bases at V and 1 base at J, with 20 bases between the two ends. Germline V gene data show CDR1 as SGHKS and CDR2 as YYEKEE (reference sequence). This CDR3 has 17 amino acids. The CDR3 nucleotides are TGTGCCAGCAGCCCCGAAGGGCAGGGTGGTGGCCAAGAGACCCAGTACTTC. Residues: CASSPEGQGGGQETQYF.

This clone was seen a handful of times. A junction end diverges from the germline sequence, so it may reflect a read error. The V and J genes are TRBV7-8 and TRBJ2-3; D gene ambiguous. This CDR3 has 14 residues. CDR1 is SGHVS and CDR2 is FQNEAQ in the germline V gene. The chain's CDR3 is CASRLGFNTDKQYF. Written as DNA, the CDR3 is TGTGCCAGCAGATTAGGCTTTAACACAGATAAGCAGTATTTT.

This clone was picked up a small number of times. The V gene is TRBV12-5, the J gene TRBJ2-7, with 15 nucleotides matching TRBD2. This CDR3 is built from 16 residues. With 3 bases clipped from V and 3 bases from J, the junction kept 3 bases outside the gene matches. Germline CDR1 is LGHNT and CDR2 is FRNRAP. DNA for the CDR3: TGTGCTAGTGGTTTCAGGACTAGCGGGAGGGTCTACGAGCAGTACTTC. It translates to CASGFRTSGRVYEQYF.

The genes are TRBV9 and TRBJ2-3; a possible D gene is TRBD1 (6 bases). Germline lookup yields CDR1 SGDLS and CDR2 YYNGEE. V dropped 0 bases and J dropped 1 base, with 9 bases sitting between them. The CDR3 contains 15 residues. Here the CDR3 reads CASSVGPGGTDTQYF. DNA of the CDR3: TGTGCCAGCAGCGTAGGGCCAGGGGGCACAGATACGCAGTATTTT. The variable domain in full, completed from reference TRBV9 and TRBJ2-3, reads DSGVTQTPKHLITATGQRVTLRCSPRSGDLSVYWYQQSLDQGLQFLIQYYNGEERAKGNILERFSAQQFPDLHSELNLSSLELGDSALYFCASSVGPGGTDTQYFGPGTRLTVL.

The chain uses TRBV10-1 and TRBJ2-5; no reliable D call. Germline CDR1 and CDR2: WNHNN and SYGVQD (reference sequence). Between the trimmed V and J ends, which lost 0 bases and 5 bases, there was a span of 13 bases. The CDR3 loop spans 15 amino acids. The CDR3 DNA follows: TGCGCCAGCAGTGAGTCGCCGCCGGCGCGGGAGACCCAGTACTTC. Protein: CASSESPPARETQYF.

The rearrangement joins TRBV5-4 to TRBJ2-7; maybe TRBD2 (5 bases). Trimming removed 4 bases from V and 3 bases from J, with 11 bases in between. The CDR3 is made up of 13 amino acids. The germline V gene has CDR1 SGHNT and CDR2 YYREEE (reference sequence). The CDR3 spells CASSESGHYEQYF. The CDR3 DNA reads as TGTGCCAGCAGCGAAAGCGGCCACTACGAGCAGTACTTC.

In its sample, this clone was seen a few times. The chain couples TRBV5-4 to TRBJ1-1; 11 bases agree with TRBD1. The CDR3 covers 14 residues. The V gene's germline CDR1 is SGHNT and CDR2 YYREEE (reference sequence). After removal of 7 bases from V and 1 base from J, the junction contained 3 bases not matched to a gene. The CDR3 DNA reads TGTGCCAGCCGGGACAGGGGGTCGAACACTGAAGCTTTCTTT. It translates to CASRDRGSNTEAFF.

Only a few counts were recorded for this clone. The chain combines TRBV5-1 with TRBJ2-7; 12 positions agree with TRBD1. The V and J ends lost 2 bases and 5 bases, in that order; junction bases with no gene match: 5. The CDR3 sequence is 15 residues long. Germline values: CDR1 SGHRS, CDR2 YFSETQ. CDR3 protein: CASSFGTGGMNEQYF. The CDR3, as DNA: TGCGCCAGCAGCTTTGGGACAGGGGGCATGAACGAGCAGTACTTC.

The chain employs TRBV5-1 and TRBJ2-5; TRBD2 matches at 7 bases. Germline CDR1 SGHRS, CDR2 YFSETQ. The CDR3 is 14 amino acids. With V trimmed by 4 bases and J by 4 bases, 7 bases remained unmatched. The CDR3 is CASSGGSPRETQYF. For the CDR3, the DNA is TGCGCCAGCAGCGGCGGGAGTCCCAGAGAGACCCAGTACTTC. Full variable domain (outside the CDR3, taken from reference TRBV5-1 and TRBJ2-5): KAGVTQTPRYLIKTRGQQVTLSCSPISGHRSVSWYQQTPGQGLQFLFEYFSETQRNKGNFPGRFSGRQFSNSRSEMNVSTLELGDSALYLCASSGGSPRETQYFGPGTRLLVL.

This rearrangement joins TRBV28 to TRBJ1-2, with TRBD1 as a possible D gene (5 bases). The length of the CDR3 is 16 residues. With 2 bases removed from V and 2 bases from J, the gap between germline ends came to 15 bases. The V gene's germline CDR1 is MDHEN and CDR2 SYDVKM. CDR3 bases: TGTGCCAGCAGTTTAGGGGTCGGGGGAGGAAACTATGGCTACACCTTC. Its protein is CASSLGVGGGNYGYTF.

This clone turned up a few times. The chain uses TRBV27 and TRBJ1-1; D gene ambiguous. This CDR3 is 13 amino acids long. Trimming cost V 7 bases and J 0 bases, with 9 bases left between them. Germline V gene lookup returns CDR1 MNHEY and CDR2 SMNVEV (reference sequence). Here the CDR3 reads CASMEDLNTEAFF. In DNA, the CDR3 is TGTGCCAGCATGGAGGACTTGAACACTGAAGCTTTCTTT.

This clone was detected only a few times. The V call is TRBV5-1, the J call TRBJ2-2; D perhaps matches TRBD2 (6 bases). Germline V gives CDR1 SGHRS, CDR2 YFSETQ. This CDR3 contains 15 residues. Trimming shortened V by 1 base and J by 5 bases, and 12 bases separated the two germline ends. CDR3 amino acids: CASSLYGGETGELFF. CDR3 nucleotides: TGCGCCAGCAGCTTGTATGGAGGGGAGACCGGGGAGCTGTTTTTT.

The V and J genes are TRBV6-5 and TRBJ2-7, with D possibly being TRBD2 (5 bases). The CDR3 consists of 15 residues. Germline V gene sequence: CDR1 MNHEY, CDR2 SVGAGI. Trimming shortened V by 4 bases and J by 1 base, and 14 bases separated the two germline ends. The CDR3 DNA reads as TGTGCCAGCAGTTTAGGTAGCGTCTGGTCCTACGAGCAGTACTTC. Encoded protein: CASSLGSVWSYEQYF.

The sample holds a few counts of this clone. J is TRBJ2-1 and V is TRBV29-1, with 7 positions matching TRBD2. The CDR3 is made up of 15 amino acids. J lost 0 bases, V lost 3 bases, and 5 bases had no gene match. CDR1 SQVTM and CDR2 ANQGSEA come from the germline V gene. The CDR3 nucleotides are TGCAGCGTTGAGTGGCGGGGGAGCTCCTACAATGAGCAGTTCTTC. The encoded protein is CSVEWRGSSYNEQFF.

The rearrangement links TRBV5-1 to TRBJ1-2; 7 positions agree with TRBD1. Germline lookup yields CDR1 SGHRS and CDR2 YFSETQ. The CDR3 contains 14 residues. The J segment lost 6 bases and the V segment lost 4 bases, leaving 9 bases of the junction unmatched. CDR3 residues: CASSAPPGGDGYTF. The DNA of the CDR3 is TGCGCCAGCAGCGCCCCTCCAGGGGGAGATGGCTACACCTTC. Using reference TRBV5-1 and TRBJ1-2 for the parts outside the CDR3, the full variable domain is KAGVTQTPRYLIKTRGQQVTLSCSPISGHRSVSWYQQTPGQGLQFLFEYFSETQRNKGNFPGRFSGRQFSNSRSEMNVSTLELGDSALYLCASSAPPGGDGYTFGSGTRLTVV.

The chain joins TRBV9 to TRBJ2-2; 8 nucleotides agree with TRBD2. With 4 bases clipped from V and 7 bases from J, the junction kept 0 bases outside the gene matches. The germline CDR1 and CDR2 sequences are SGDLS and YYNGEE. The CDR3 has 12 residues. Written as DNA, the CDR3 is TGTGCCAGCAGCCTAGCGGGCGGGGAGCTGTTTTTT. This translates into CASSLAGGELFF.

This clone showed up just a few times. The chain couples TRBV6-6 to TRBJ2-7; 9 nucleotides line up with TRBD1. In germline, CDR1 is MNHNY, CDR2 SVGAGI (reference sequence). V lost 9 bases, J lost 4 bases, and 10 bases stayed unmatched. The CDR3 length is 14 residues. CDR3 region: CASREQGASYEQYF. CDR3 sequence (DNA): TGTGCCAGTAGGGAACAGGGGGCTTCGTACGAGCAGTACTTC.

V gene TRBV4-3 combines with J gene TRBJ2-1; 8 bases map to TRBD1. This CDR3 has 19 amino acids. After removal of 1 base from V and 0 bases from J, the junction contained 11 bases not matched to a gene. CDR1 and CDR2 (germline): LGHNA, YSLEER. CDR3 sequence (DNA): TGCGCCAGCAGCCAAGGGACAGGGCGTCGCCTGAGCTCCTACAATGAGCAGTTCTTC. As protein: CASSQGTGRRLSSYNEQFF.

The chain employs TRBV19 and TRBJ2-7; 9 bases agree with TRBD2. The CDR3 length is 15 residues. J gave up 2 bases and V 3 bases, and 5 bases lay outside the gene matches. The germline V gene encodes CDR1 LNHDA and CDR2 SQIVND (reference sequence). CDR3 region: CASSISAGGPYEQYF. CDR3 nucleotide sequence: TGTGCCAGTAGTATTTCCGCGGGAGGGCCCTACGAGCAGTACTTC.

The chain joins TRBV6-1 to TRBJ2-3, with D unresolved. Germline assignment: CDR1 MNHNS and CDR2 SASEGT. The CDR3 runs 14 residues. Trimming removed 2 bases from V and 1 base from J, with 7 bases in between. The CDR3: CASSELTGTDTQYF. The CDR3 DNA is TGTGCCAGCAGTGAATTAACTGGCACAGATACGCAGTATTTT.

The chain couples TRBV28 to TRBJ2-6, with a weak D call TRBD1 (5 bases). CDR1 MDHEN and CDR2 SYDVKM come from the germline V gene. The V end was cut by 2 bases, the J end by 1 base, with 15 bases between. The length of the CDR3 is 18 residues. For the CDR3, the DNA is TGTGCCAGCAGTTTAGTTGGGTTCCGACAGTCTGGGGCCAACGTCCTGACTTTC. Translation gives CASSLVGFRQSGANVLTF.